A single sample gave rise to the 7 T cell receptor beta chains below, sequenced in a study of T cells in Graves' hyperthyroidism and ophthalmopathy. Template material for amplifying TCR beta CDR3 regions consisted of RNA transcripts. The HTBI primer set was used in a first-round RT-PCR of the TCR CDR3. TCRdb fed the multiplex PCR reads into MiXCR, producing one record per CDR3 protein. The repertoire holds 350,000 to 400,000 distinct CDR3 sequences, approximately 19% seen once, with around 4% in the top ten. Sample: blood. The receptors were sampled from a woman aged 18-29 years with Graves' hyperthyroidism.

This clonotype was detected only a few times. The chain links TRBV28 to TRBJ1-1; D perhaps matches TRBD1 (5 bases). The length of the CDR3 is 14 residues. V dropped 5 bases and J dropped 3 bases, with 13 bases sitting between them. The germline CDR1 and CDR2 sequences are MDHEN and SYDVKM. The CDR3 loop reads CASSQRGDDTEAFF. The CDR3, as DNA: TGTGCCAGCAGTCAACGGGGGGACGACACTGAAGCTTTCTTT. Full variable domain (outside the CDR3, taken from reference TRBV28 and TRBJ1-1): DVKVTQSSRYLVKRTGEKVFLECVQDMDHENMFWYRQDPGLGLRLIYFSYDVKMKEKGDIPEGYSVSREKKERFSLILESASTNQTSMYLCASSQRGDDTEAFFGQGTRLTVV.

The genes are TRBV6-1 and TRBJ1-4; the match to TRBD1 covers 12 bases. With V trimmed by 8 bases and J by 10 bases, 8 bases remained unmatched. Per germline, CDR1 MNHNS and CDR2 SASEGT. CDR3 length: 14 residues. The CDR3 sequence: CASGEGTGGRKLFF. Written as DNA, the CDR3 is TGTGCCAGCGGGGAAGGGACAGGGGGCCGAAAACTGTTTTTT.

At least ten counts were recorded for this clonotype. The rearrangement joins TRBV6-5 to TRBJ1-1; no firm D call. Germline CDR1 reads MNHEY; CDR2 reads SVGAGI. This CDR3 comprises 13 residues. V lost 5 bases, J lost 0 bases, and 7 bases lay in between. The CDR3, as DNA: TGTGCCAGCAGTAAATCAGTGAACACTGAAGCTTTCTTT. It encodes CASSKSVNTEAFF.

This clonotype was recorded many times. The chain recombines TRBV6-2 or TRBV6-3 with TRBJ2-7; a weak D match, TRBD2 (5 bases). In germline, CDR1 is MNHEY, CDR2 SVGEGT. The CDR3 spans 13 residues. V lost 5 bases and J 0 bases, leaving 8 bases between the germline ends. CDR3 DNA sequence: TGTGCCAGCAGTATGACTAACTCCTACGAGCAGTACTTC. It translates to CASSMTNSYEQYF.

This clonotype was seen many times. Written as DNA, the CDR3 is TGTGCCAGCAGGCGGACAGGAGGAGGCAATCAGCCCCAGCATTTT. This encodes CASRRTGGGNQPQHF. V gene TRBV6-2 or TRBV6-3 combines with J gene TRBJ1-5, with TRBD1 matching over 7 bases. Germline V gene sequence: CDR1 MNHEY, CDR2 SVGEGT. V shed 6 bases, J shed 2 bases, and the junction held 7 bases outside the gene matches. The length of the CDR3 is 15 residues.

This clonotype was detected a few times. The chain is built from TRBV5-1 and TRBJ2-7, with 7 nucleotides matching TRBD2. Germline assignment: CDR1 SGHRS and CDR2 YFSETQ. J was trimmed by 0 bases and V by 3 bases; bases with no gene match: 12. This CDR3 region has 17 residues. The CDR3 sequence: CASSWGRESPSSYEQYF. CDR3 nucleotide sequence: TGCGCCAGCAGCTGGGGGAGGGAAAGTCCTTCCTCCTACGAGCAGTACTTC.

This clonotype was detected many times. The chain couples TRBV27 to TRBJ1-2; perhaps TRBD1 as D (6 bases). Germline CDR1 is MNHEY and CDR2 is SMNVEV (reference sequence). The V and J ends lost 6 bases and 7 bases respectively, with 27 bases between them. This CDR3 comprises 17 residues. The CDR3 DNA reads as TGTGCCAGCAGCGACCTTCTACTACAGGGATGCTGTTGTGGCTACACCTTC. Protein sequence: CASSDLLLQGCCCGYTF.